One and the same sample provided the 17 T cell receptor beta chains below, sequenced in a study of early stage breast cancer tumors. The table came from immunoSEQ multiplex PCR; TCRdb's copy has only in-frame clones and leaves some out. The data contain approximately 19,000 clones, approximately 80% of them singletons. Source material: blood. These receptor sequences come from a person between 60 and 70 years old with breast cancer.

The chain is built from TRBV30 and TRBJ2-3; TRBD2 matches at 11 bases. Trimming took 0 bases from V and 4 from J; bases not matched to a gene: 6. Germline V gives CDR1 GTSNPN, CDR2 SVGIG (reference sequence). This CDR3 is built from 16 residues. CDR3 in amino acids: CAWSVPSGGLPDTQYF. The CDR3 bases are TGTGCCTGGAGTGTACCTAGCGGGGGGTTGCCAGATACGCAGTATTTT.

CDR3 residues: CASSEFTGETEAFF. As DNA, the CDR3 is TGTGCCAGCAGTGAATTTACAGGGGAGACTGAAGCTTTCTTT. The chain uses TRBV6-1 and TRBJ1-1, with 7 nucleotides matching TRBD1. CDR1 is MNHNS, CDR2 SASEGT, per germline. The CDR3 sequence is 14 residues long. J was trimmed by 5 bases and V by 2 bases; bases with no gene match: 5.

The V and J genes are TRBV12-2 and TRBJ2-2; the table's D call of TRBD2 was not tested on the DNA. TRBV12-2 counts as a pseudogene. This CDR3 is built from 17 residues. CDR3 sequence: CASRLWSSGTNTGELFF. The CDR3 bases are TGTGCAAGTCGCTTATGGTCTAGCGGGACGAACACCGGGGAGCTGTTTTTT.

This clone was recorded only once. The chain uses TRBV10-3 and TRBJ2-3; TRBD2 matches 12 bases. The CDR3 covers 17 residues. The germline V gene encodes CDR1 ENHRY and CDR2 SYGVKD. V lost 3 bases to trimming and J lost 6 bases; unmatched junction nucleotides: 10. CDR3 nucleotides: TGTGCCATCAGTGACTTCGTGCTAGCGGGAGGGGGTGATACGCAGTATTTT. Protein: CAISDFVLAGGGDTQYF.

J is TRBJ2-5 and V is TRBV7-8, with a possible D match to TRBD2 (6 bases). There are 15 residues in the CDR3. V shed 5 bases and J shed 2 bases, with 15 bases lying between them. From germline, CDR1 is SGHVS and CDR2 FQNEAQ. The DNA of the CDR3 is TGTGCCAGCAGCATCTCCGGGACTCCGCAAGAGACCCAGTACTTC. This gives the protein CASSISGTPQETQYF.

This clone has more than one count but fewer than ten. The chain has TRBV18 and TRBJ2-5; no clear D. Germline CDR1 reads KGHSH; CDR2 reads LQKENI. V dropped 0 bases and J dropped 6 bases, with 8 bases sitting between them. CDR3 length equals 13 residues. The CDR3 coding sequence is TGTGCCAGCTCACCACCCACCTGGAAGACCCAGTACTTC. As protein: CASSPPTWKTQYF.

This clone was detected a few times. This sequence joins TRBV10-2 and TRBJ2-7; perhaps TRBD2 as D (6 bases). The CDR3 is made up of 13 amino acids. CDR1 is WSHSY and CDR2 is SAAADI in the germline V gene. V was cut by 2 bases and J by 7 bases, with 12 bases left in between. CDR3 sequence (DNA): TGCGCCAGCAGTGAGCCCCTAGCGAGGGAGCAGTACTTC. Translating gives CASSEPLAREQYF.

The genes are TRBV6-5 and TRBJ2-1; 8 nucleotides agree with TRBD2. This CDR3 contains 14 residues. CDR1 MNHEY and CDR2 SVGAGI come from the germline V gene. The V gene end was trimmed by 5 bases and the J gene end by 7 bases; junction bases not matched to a gene: 7. Here the CDR3 reads CASSPSGWGNEQFF. The CDR3 DNA follows: TGTGCCAGCAGTCCTAGCGGGTGGGGGAATGAGCAGTTCTTC.

This chain uses TRBV9 with TRBJ2-3; a possible D gene is TRBD1 (5 bases). Per germline, CDR1 SGDLS and CDR2 YYNGEE. The CDR3 sequence is 15 residues long. V shed 0 bases and J shed 2 bases, with 10 bases lying between them. DNA of the CDR3: TGTGCCAGCAGCGTAGGACAGACCTACACAGATACGCAGTATTTT. Its protein product is CASSVGQTYTDTQYF.

The V and J genes are TRBV19 and TRBJ1-2; D gene unclear. Per the germline V gene, CDR1 is LNHDA and CDR2 is SQIVND (reference sequence). Trimming pared 1 base from V and 0 bases from J, leaving 3 bases between. This CDR3 has 13 residues. The chain's CDR3 is CASSIVPNYGYTF. The DNA for the CDR3 is TGTGCCAGTAGTATAGTGCCTAACTATGGCTACACCTTC.

The J gene is TRBJ2-5, the V gene TRBV6-5; D not certain. CDR3 length equals 15 residues. The V and J ends lost 0 bases and 10 bases respectively, with 18 bases between them. CDR1 MNHEY and CDR2 SVGAGI come from the germline V gene. The CDR3 bases are TGTGCCAGCAGTTACTCTGTCAGCATGGTTGGTGGCCAGTACTTC. Translating gives CASSYSVSMVGGQYF.

J is TRBJ2-1 and V is TRBV5-1; 9 bases agree with TRBD1. The trim removed 0 bases at V and 8 bases at J, leaving 6 bases unmatched. The CDR3 is 15 residues long. The germline V gene encodes CDR1 SGHRS and CDR2 YFSETQ. The CDR3 DNA follows: TGCGCCAGCAGCTTGGCCGGGACAGGGTTCGATGAGCAGTTCTTC. Protein product: CASSLAGTGFDEQFF.

This chain uses TRBV7-9 with TRBJ2-1, with no clear D. Trimming cost V 1 base and J 7 bases, with 5 bases left between them. The CDR3 has 12 residues. Germline CDR1 reads SEHNR; CDR2 reads FQNEAQ (reference sequence). The CDR3 region has the DNA TGTGCCAGCAGCTTAGAACGGAATGAGCAGTTCTTC. Encoded protein: CASSLERNEQFF.

The chain is built from TRBV11-3 and TRBJ1-1, with a weak D call TRBD1 (5 bases). Germline values: CDR1 SGHNT, CDR2 YENEEA. CDR3 length equals 13 residues. The V and J ends lost 1 base and 6 bases respectively, with 9 bases between them. CDR3 loop: CASSLVAGAEAFF. The CDR3 nucleotides are TGTGCCAGCAGCTTAGTAGCGGGGGCTGAAGCTTTCTTT. Together with reference TRBV11-3 and TRBJ1-1, the CDR3 gives the full variable domain: EAGVVQSPRYKIIEKKQPVAFWCNPISGHNTLYWYLQNLGQGPELLIRYENEEAVDDSQLPKDRFSAERLKGVDSTLKIQPAELGDSAVYLCASSLVAGAEAFFGQGTRLTVV.

The V and J genes are TRBV2 and TRBJ1-4; TRBD1 matches at 9 bases. Germline CDR1 SNHLY, CDR2 FYNNEI. This CDR3 comprises 12 residues. The junction had 9 bases not matched to a gene; V was cut back by 11 bases and J by 11 bases. The CDR3 loop is CAGQGLGEKLFF. In DNA form, the CDR3 reads TGTGCCGGACAGGGGCTCGGTGAGAAACTGTTTTTT.

The chain couples TRBV30 to TRBJ2-3, with D perhaps TRBD2 (5 bases). The germline gives CDR1 GTSNPN, CDR2 SVGIG (reference sequence). The V end was cut by 4 bases, the J end by 1 base, with 15 bases between. This CDR3 is 15 amino acids long. CDR3 amino acids: CAWNRGGPGTDTQYF. The CDR3 nucleotides read TGTGCCTGGAATCGAGGCGGGCCAGGCACAGATACGCAGTATTTT.

V gene TRBV4-2 combines with J gene TRBJ1-2; D might be TRBD1 (6 bases). The CDR3 totals 15 residues. V dropped 3 bases and J dropped 0 bases, with 11 bases sitting between them. From germline, CDR1 is LGHNA and CDR2 YNFKEQ. CDR3 nucleotides: TGTGCCAGCAGCCATCCAGACAGGACTAACTATGGCTACACCTTC. This sequence encodes CASSHPDRTNYGYTF.